The 22 T cell receptor beta chains below were found in one sample sequenced in a study of cytomegalovirus exposure and HLA in healthy donors. Vbeta (60) and Jbeta (13) primers were used in the PCR. TCRdb's copy holds only in-frame clones and misses some; the assay was immunoSEQ multiplex PCR. The profile shows 95,000 to 150,000 clones, around four fifths of them singletons. Input material: PBMCs. These receptors were obtained from a woman between 35 and 50 years old in good health and CMV-seronegative.

The chain combines TRBV27 with TRBJ2-1; D might be TRBD2 (5 bases). The CDR3 is made up of 11 amino acids. Trimming removed 6 bases at V and 10 bases at J, with 10 bases between. The germline gives CDR1 MNHEY, CDR2 SMNVEV (reference sequence). DNA of the CDR3: TGTGCCAGCAGCCGACGAGGGGAGCAGTTCTTC. Residues: CASSRRGEQFF.

Here the CDR3 reads CASSQDPPDRSPLVRNTIYF. The DNA of the CDR3 is TGTGCCAGCAGCCAAGACCCCCCGGACAGGTCACCACTGGTGAGAAACACCATATATTTT. The V call is TRBV4-2, the J call TRBJ1-3, with TRBD1 identical over 7 bases. V trimming: 0 bases; J trimming: 5 bases; junction bases outside the gene matches: 19. Germline V gene lookup returns CDR1 LGHNA and CDR2 YNFKEQ. The CDR3 runs 20 residues.

This clone came up a few times. This rearrangement joins TRBV7-2 to TRBJ2-1, with 11 bases matching TRBD2. Germline CDR1 reads SGHTA; CDR2 reads FQGNSA. This CDR3 is built from 15 residues. Unmatched junction bases numbered 6, after V lost 4 bases and J lost 7 bases. The chain's CDR3 is CASSYPSGGRNEQFF. Here the CDR3 DNA reads TGTGCCAGCAGCTACCCTAGCGGGGGGCGGAATGAGCAGTTCTTC.

The chain combines TRBV14 with TRBJ2-7, with D possibly matching TRBD2 (6 bases). The V gene lost 4 bases and the J gene lost 3 bases, with 16 bases spanning the gap. The CDR3 runs 15 residues. The germline CDR1 and CDR2 sequences are SGHDN and FVKESK. CDR3 sequence reads: CASSPWGSGHYEQYF. The CDR3 DNA reads TGTGCCAGCAGCCCCTGGGGTAGCGGACACTACGAGCAGTACTTC.

This sequence joins TRBV19 and TRBJ2-5, with 12 positions matching TRBD2. The J call may be faulty, since TRBJ2-7 better matches the DNA end. CDR1 and CDR2 (germline): LNHDA, SQIVND (reference sequence). This CDR3 comprises 15 residues. CDR3 sequence reads: CASRKGTSGYHEQYF. CDR3 nucleotide sequence: TGTGCCAGTAGAAAGGGGACTAGCGGGTACCACGAGCAGTACTTC.

The sample holds one count of this clone. CDR3 DNA sequence: TGTGCCAGCAGCGTAGTTCTCTCTGGGGCCAACGTCCTGACTTTC. It is translated as CASSVVLSGANVLTF. V usage is TRBV9 and J usage is TRBJ2-6; D gene ambiguous. V was trimmed by 0 bases and J by 0 bases, leaving 4 bases between them. The CDR3 is 15 amino acids. Germline lookup yields CDR1 SGDLS and CDR2 YYNGEE.

This clone has more than one count but fewer than ten. The chain is built from TRBV28 and TRBJ1-2, with D hard to call. V dropped 3 bases and J dropped 8 bases, with 13 bases sitting between them. CDR3 size: 13 residues. Germline CDR1 and CDR2: MDHEN and SYDVKM. The CDR3 nucleotides are TGTGCCAGCAGTTTCTCCGAGGGTCGCGGCTACACCTTC. Translated, it gives CASSFSEGRGYTF.

This clone was counted a few times. The J gene is TRBJ2-3, the V gene TRBV6-6; tentatively, D is TRBD2 (6 bases). The germline V and J ends were trimmed by 7 bases and 6 bases, with 20 bases remaining between them. Germline V lookup: CDR1 MNHNY, CDR2 SVGAGI (reference sequence). CDR3 length equals 15 residues. The DNA of the CDR3 is TGTGCCAGCACCGAAGCCCGGGTAGCGGTGGATACGCAGTATTTT. This translates into CASTEARVAVDTQYF.

The chain has TRBV6-1 and TRBJ1-2; perhaps TRBD1 as D (6 bases). Germline V gene sequence: CDR1 MNHNS, CDR2 SASEGT. Trimming took off 7 bases at V and 2 bases at J, with 11 bases between the two ends. The CDR3 is 13 amino acids. CDR3 nucleotides: TGTGCCAGCATATTGGACAGCAACTATGGCTACACCTTC. Protein sequence: CASILDSNYGYTF.

CDR3 DNA: TGTGCCAGCAGCCAGGGCGGGAGCATAAATGAGCAGTTCTTC. Protein sequence: CASSQGGSINEQFF. The V call is TRBV7-3, the J call TRBJ2-1, with 7 positions matching TRBD2. The germline CDR1 and CDR2 sequences are SGHTA and FQGTGA. This CDR3 has 14 residues. V was clipped by 5 bases and J by 7 bases; unmatched bases: 8.

The rearrangement uses TRBV28 and TRBJ2-3, with D perhaps matching TRBD2 (5 bases). Trimming cost V 11 bases and J 6 bases, with 18 bases left between them. The germline V gene has CDR1 MDHEN and CDR2 SYDVKM. The CDR3 extends over 13 amino acids. The CDR3 nucleotides are TGTGCCTGGGGTGCGGGTCGAAGTGATACGCAGTATTTT. Translating gives CAWGAGRSDTQYF.

This clone was detected a few times. This chain joins TRBV7-9 and TRBJ2-7, with TRBD2 identical over 9 bases. From germline, CDR1 is SEHNR and CDR2 FQNEAQ (reference sequence). After removal of 6 bases from V and 2 bases from J, the junction contained 5 bases not matched to a gene. The CDR3 loop spans 14 amino acids. CDR3 nucleotides: TGTGCCAGCAGATCTAGCGGGGAGCCCTACGAGCAGTACTTC. Translation gives CASRSSGEPYEQYF.

This clone was seen only once. This chain uses TRBV4-1 with TRBJ2-7, with D maybe TRBD2 (5 bases). The CDR3 covers 14 residues. Germline CDR1 is MGHRA and CDR2 is YSYEKL. With 1 base removed from V and 4 bases from J, the gap between germline ends came to 11 bases. The CDR3, as DNA: TGCGCCAGCAGCCAAGGGACTGCTCCTTACGAGCAGTACTTC. Translated, it gives CASSQGTAPYEQYF.

The chain recombines TRBV5-1 with TRBJ2-7; 9 nucleotides match TRBD1. V lost 3 bases and J lost 7; bases outside the gene matches: 8. Germline CDR1 reads SGHRS; CDR2 reads YFSETQ. This CDR3 comprises 14 residues. This CDR3 is CASSSRTGASEQYF. CDR3 coding DNA: TGCGCCAGCAGCTCCCGGACAGGGGCAAGTGAGCAGTACTTC.

This chain connects TRBV6-6 to TRBJ1-1; TRBD1 aligns across 8 bases. CDR1 and CDR2 from the germline V gene are MNHNY and SVGAGI (reference sequence). Losses at the gene ends were 6 bases for V and 4 bases for J; bases not matched to a gene: 7. This CDR3 spans 14 amino acids. The CDR3 DNA reads TGTGCCAGCAGCCCCGGGACAGGCCTCACTGAAGCTTTCTTT. Translating it yields CASSPGTGLTEAFF.

V gene TRBV7-9 combines with J gene TRBJ1-5; possible D gene TRBD1, 6 bases. Between the trimmed V and J ends, which lost 0 bases and 1 base, there was a span of 13 bases. Germline lookup yields CDR1 SEHNR and CDR2 FQNEAQ (reference sequence). CDR3 length equals 17 residues. The CDR3: CASSLAQGHLSNQPQHF. CDR3 DNA: TGTGCCAGCAGCTTAGCGCAGGGACACTTAAGCAATCAGCCCCAGCATTTT.

V gene TRBV15 combines with J gene TRBJ2-7; 7 positions match TRBD2. This CDR3 spans 16 amino acids. Germline-derived CDR1 and CDR2 are LNHNV and YYDKDF (reference sequence). V trimming: 4 bases; J trimming: 2 bases; junction bases outside the gene matches: 11. This CDR3 reads CATSTPREVATYEQYF. In nucleotides, the CDR3 is TGTGCCACCAGCACCCCCCGGGAGGTCGCTACCTACGAGCAGTACTTC.

The rearrangement uses TRBV5-5 and TRBJ2-7, with 8 positions matching TRBD2. CDR1 is SGHKS and CDR2 is YYEKEE in the germline V gene (reference sequence). CDR3 length: 17 amino acids. With V trimmed by 1 base and J by 0 bases, 9 bases remained unmatched. The CDR3: CASSLSGGAIDSYEQYF. CDR3 DNA: TGTGCCAGCAGCTTGTCGGGGGGGGCGATAGACTCCTACGAGCAGTACTTC.

This clone occurred a few times. The chain carries TRBV28 and TRBJ1-2; the D gene is possibly TRBD1 (5 bases). The germline gives CDR1 MDHEN, CDR2 SYDVKM. The CDR3 spans 12 residues. Deletions cut 4 bases from V and 2 bases from J, with 5 bases between. CDR3 loop: CASSWGNYGYTF. The CDR3 region has the DNA TGTGCCAGCAGTTGGGGCAACTATGGCTACACCTTC.

The rearrangement links TRBV19 to TRBJ2-3; 7 nucleotides align to TRBD1. The V and J ends lost 6 bases and 2 bases, in that order; junction bases with no gene match: 5. This CDR3 contains 14 residues. Germline CDR1 and CDR2: LNHDA and SQIVND (reference sequence). The CDR3 coding sequence is TGTGCCAGTAGGATGACAGGGCTCACAGATACGCAGTATTTT. Translation gives CASRMTGLTDTQYF. The complete variable domain, with remaining parts taken from reference TRBV19 and TRBJ2-3, reads DGGITQSPKYLFRKEGQNVTLSCEQNLNHDAMYWYRQDPGQGLRLIYYSQIVNDFQKGDIAEGYSVSREKKESFPLTVTSAQKNPTAFYLCASRMTGLTDTQYFGPGTRLTVL.

The chain carries TRBV7-2 and TRBJ2-7, with D maybe TRBD2 (6 bases). Deletions cut 3 bases from V and 3 bases from J, with 15 bases between. The germline CDR1 and CDR2 sequences are SGHTA and FQGNSA. This CDR3 is built from 15 residues. CDR3 sequence: CASSLEGTHHYEQYF. The CDR3 DNA is TGTGCCAGCAGCTTGGAGGGGACCCATCACTACGAGCAGTACTTC.

V gene TRBV4-3 combines with J gene TRBJ1-5; D remains ambiguous. Trimming removed 1 base from V and 6 bases from J, with 10 bases in between. Germline V gene data show CDR1 as LGHNA and CDR2 as YSLEER. The CDR3 length is 14 residues. The CDR3 DNA is TGCGCCAGCAGCCAAGTGCGAGGAGGTCAGCCCCAGCATTTT. Translation gives CASSQVRGGQPQHF.